One and the same sample provided the 28 T cell receptor beta chains below, sequenced in a study of human T cells and chemical hapten exposure. One entry per CDR3 protein results from TCRdb running MiXCR on the RACE reads. This table has 130,000 or so distinct CDR3 sequences, 9% to 10% appearing once. The time point here: healthy volunteer bleed at 2 weeks. The starting material, unfractionated whole blood, was used for total RNA extraction. The sequencing input was whole blood. These receptor sequences come from a male donor in good health. Some clones in this sample may be carry-over from other donors' samples.

This clonotype was seen many times. The chain carries TRBV12-3 or TRBV12-4 and TRBJ2-5; D not certain. V dropped 0 bases and J dropped 2 bases, with 7 bases sitting between them. The length of the CDR3 is 14 residues. The CDR3 region has the DNA TGTGCCAGCAGTTTAGCGCTAGGGCAAGAGACCCAGTACTTC. It encodes CASSLALGQETQYF.

This clonotype was observed at least ten times. This chain links TRBV7-9 with TRBJ1-1; D not certain. The CDR3 contains 9 residues. Trimming took 1 base from V and 11 from J, leaving 2 bases between them. In germline, CDR1 is SEHNR, CDR2 FQNEAQ (reference sequence). The CDR3 loop is CASSLDAFF. The CDR3 coding sequence is TGTGCCAGCAGCTTAGATGCTTTCTTT.

This clonotype was seen a handful of times. This sequence joins TRBV7-9 and TRBJ2-2, with TRBD1 matching 10 bases. Per germline, CDR1 SEHNR and CDR2 FQNEAQ (reference sequence). The CDR3 covers 20 residues. With 3 bases clipped from V and 4 bases from J, the junction kept 17 bases outside the gene matches. The CDR3 here is CASSFPGARDRGRVTGELFF. In DNA form, the CDR3 reads TGTGCCAGCAGCTTCCCCGGCGCCCGGGACAGGGGACGGGTCACCGGGGAGCTGTTTTTT.

This clonotype was counted many times. The chain is built from TRBV20-1 and TRBJ1-1; no definite D call. The CDR3 has 12 amino acids. The germline V gene encodes CDR1 DFQATT and CDR2 SNEGSKA (reference sequence). The ends were cut back, 0 bases at V and 6 bases at J, with 8 bases in the middle. The CDR3 DNA is TGCAGTGCTAGAGATCAAGCCGCTGAAGCTTTCTTT. Translation gives CSARDQAAEAFF.

This clonotype was counted a few times. The rearrangement joins TRBV7-9 to TRBJ2-2; TRBD2 matches at 10 bases. Germline values: CDR1 SEHNR, CDR2 FQNEAQ (reference sequence). This CDR3 has 16 residues. Trimming removed 6 bases from V and 6 bases from J; junction bases left unmatched: 10. The CDR3 nucleotides are TGTGCCAGCAGTTACTCTAGCGGGAGCTGGCCCGGGGAGCTGTTTTTT. Its translation: CASSYSSGSWPGELFF.

This chain's CDR3 is CASRYSSSSYEQYF. CDR3 nucleotides: TGTGCCAGCAGGTACAGTTCTTCCTCCTACGAGCAGTACTTC. The rearrangement joins TRBV6-1 to TRBJ2-7; no definite D call. Trimming removed 6 bases from V and 0 bases from J, with 12 bases in between. There are 14 residues in the CDR3. Germline V gene sequence: CDR1 MNHNS, CDR2 SASEGT.

This clonotype was observed at least ten times. The rearrangement uses TRBV27 and TRBJ1-5, with D perhaps matching TRBD1 (5 bases). The V gene lost 5 bases and the J gene lost 8 bases, with 16 bases spanning the gap. Per germline, CDR1 MNHEY and CDR2 SMNVEV (reference sequence). The CDR3 is 14 residues long. CDR3 DNA: TGTGCCAGCAGTCTAGGGACCGCCGGGGAGCCCCAGCATTTT. Its translation is CASSLGTAGEPQHF.

The V and J genes are TRBV6-5 and TRBJ1-1; D gene unclear. Germline CDR1 reads MNHEY; CDR2 reads SVGAGI. The CDR3 contains 15 residues. Deletions cut 2 bases from V and 0 bases from J, with 10 bases between. The CDR3 here is CASSYRGILNTEAFF. The CDR3, as DNA: TGTGCCAGCAGTTACCGTGGCATTTTGAACACTGAAGCTTTCTTT.

Many counts were recorded for this clonotype. This chain uses TRBV20-1 with TRBJ2-7; D is ambiguous. Germline V gene sequence: CDR1 DFQATT, CDR2 SNEGSKA (reference sequence). This CDR3 region has 11 residues. Trimming cost V 6 bases and J 5 bases, with 11 bases left between them. The CDR3 loop is CSALVGNEQYF. In DNA, the CDR3 is TGCAGTGCCCTAGTGGGGAACGAGCAGTACTTC.

This clonotype was seen at least ten times. V and J are TRBV6-5 and TRBJ2-5, with 8 positions matching TRBD2. Germline lookup yields CDR1 MNHEY and CDR2 SVGAGI. V was clipped by 2 bases and J by 3 bases; unmatched bases: 5. The CDR3 extends over 15 amino acids. The CDR3 coding sequence is TGTGCCAGCAGTTACACGGGGGGGCCTGAAGAGACCCAGTACTTC. Translating it yields CASSYTGGPEETQYF.

The V and J genes are TRBV19 and TRBJ2-1; D not resolved. Per the germline V gene, CDR1 is LNHDA and CDR2 is SQIVND (reference sequence). This CDR3 comprises 16 residues. The V end was cut by 1 base, the J end by 5 bases, with 15 bases between. The CDR3 protein is CASSIVGWDRDNEQFF. DNA of the CDR3: TGTGCCAGTAGTATAGTGGGGTGGGATCGAGACAATGAGCAGTTCTTC.

This clonotype was seen a handful of times. The rearrangement joins TRBV7-9 to TRBJ2-2, with D maybe TRBD2 (6 bases). V was shortened by 5 bases and J by 0 bases, with 10 bases between the two germline ends. The CDR3 runs 15 residues. The germline V gene encodes CDR1 SEHNR and CDR2 FQNEAQ (reference sequence). DNA of the CDR3: TGTGCCAGCAGCCCTAGCGCGACGAACACCGGGGAGCTGTTTTTT. Its translation is CASSPSATNTGELFF.

There are a few counts of this clonotype. The chain couples TRBV5-1 to TRBJ1-4; no clear D gene. The germline V gene encodes CDR1 SGHRS and CDR2 YFSETQ. V shed 1 base and J shed 0 bases, with 4 bases lying between them. The CDR3 runs 14 residues. The CDR3 region has the DNA TGCGCCAGCAGCTTGAGTTCAACTAATGAAAAACTGTTTTTT. Amino acids: CASSLSSTNEKLFF.

This chain connects TRBV12-5 to TRBJ2-3; 10 positions agree with TRBD2. The CDR3 has 15 residues. The V and J ends lost 6 bases and 5 bases, in that order; junction bases with no gene match: 8. CDR1 and CDR2 (germline): LGHNT, FRNRAP. The CDR3 coding sequence is TGTGCTAGTGGCCGGAGCGGGGGGGTTCAAGATACGCAGTATTTT. This translates into CASGRSGGVQDTQYF.

The V gene is TRBV6-2 or TRBV6-3, the J gene TRBJ2-7; D is undetermined. This CDR3 region has 14 residues. Trimming pared 3 bases from V and 3 bases from J, leaving 12 bases between. Germline V CDR1 and CDR2: MNHEY, SVGEGT. The CDR3 loop is CASSYVGRSYEQYF. CDR3 bases: TGTGCCAGCAGTTATGTTGGCAGAAGCTACGAGCAGTACTTC.

V gene TRBV6-5 combines with J gene TRBJ2-7, with 8 bases matching TRBD1. CDR1 and CDR2 from the germline V gene are MNHEY and SVGAGI. J was trimmed by 2 bases and V by 1 base; bases with no gene match: 7. The CDR3 sequence is 16 residues long. The CDR3: CASSYYRGQGAYEQYF. CDR3 in DNA: TGTGCCAGCAGTTACTACCGCGGACAGGGAGCCTACGAGCAGTACTTC.

The rearrangement links TRBV29-1 to TRBJ1-2, with D unclear. CDR3 length equals 12 residues. V lost 3 bases, J lost 4 bases, and 9 bases lay in between. CDR1 and CDR2 (germline): SQVTM, ANQGSEA. CDR3 protein: CSVDRGIYGYTF. The CDR3 region has the DNA TGCAGCGTTGACCGCGGAATCTATGGCTACACCTTC.

This clonotype occurred a few times. This rearrangement joins TRBV12-5 to TRBJ2-3; D remains ambiguous. The V gene lost 7 bases and the J gene lost 2 bases, with 10 bases spanning the gap. The CDR3 length is 13 residues. CDR1 LGHNT and CDR2 FRNRAP come from the germline V gene. This CDR3 reads CASVIPNTDTQYF. CDR3 nucleotides: TGTGCTAGTGTTATACCGAACACAGATACGCAGTATTTT. The variable domain in full, with the rest retrieved from reference TRBV12-5 and TRBJ2-3, is DARVTQTPRHKVTEMGQEVTMRCQPILGHNTVFWYRQTMMQGLELLAYFRNRAPLDDSGMPKDRFSAEMPDATLATLKIQPSEPRDSAVYFCASVIPNTDTQYFGPGTRLTVL.

This clonotype has only a few counts. The rearrangement links TRBV18 to TRBJ1-2; tentatively, D is TRBD1 (5 bases). Germline CDR1 and CDR2: KGHSH and LQKENI. Trimming removed 2 bases from V and 0 bases from J, with 16 bases in between. The CDR3 sequence is 17 residues long. In nucleotides, the CDR3 is TGTGCCAGCTCACCAGGGACTCGCGGAATTACTAACTATGGCTACACCTTC. It yields the protein CASSPGTRGITNYGYTF.

This clonotype was seen repeatedly, ten times or more. The chain couples TRBV21-1 to TRBJ2-7; TRBD2 was called by the table and not checked on the DNA. TRBV21-1 has pseudogene status. The CDR3 totals 16 residues. This CDR3 is CASSKRPEERDYEQYF. As DNA, the CDR3 is TGTGCCAGCAGCAAAAGGCCGGAAGAGAGGGACTACGAGCAGTACTTC.

This clonotype was detected ten times or more. CDR3 in DNA: TGTGCCAGCAGCCTTTCCCAGCCTACGGGGGGCGGGCAAGAGACCCAGTACTTC. As protein: CASSLSQPTGGGQETQYF. The genes are TRBV3-1 and TRBJ2-5, with D possibly TRBD2 on 7 matching bases. CDR1 and CDR2 from the germline V gene are LGHDT and YNNKEL (reference sequence). Trimming took 4 bases from V and 2 from J, leaving 23 bases between them. This CDR3 region has 18 residues.

This clonotype was detected a few times. The J gene is TRBJ1-1, the V gene TRBV14; TRBD1 matches 7 bases. The CDR3 runs 14 residues. In germline, CDR1 is SGHDN, CDR2 FVKESK. The V gene end was trimmed by 3 bases and the J gene end by 8 bases; junction bases not matched to a gene: 9. The DNA for the CDR3 is TGTGCCAGCAGCCACAGGGGGGGGGCAGGGGAAGCTTTCTTT. Protein product: CASSHRGGAGEAFF.

This clonotype was detected many times. This chain uses TRBV9 with TRBJ2-7; D ambiguous. CDR3 size: 14 residues. Trimming removed 0 bases from V and 0 bases from J, with 7 bases in between. CDR1 is SGDLS, CDR2 YYNGEE, per germline. The CDR3 protein is CASSVAQFSYEQYF. Here the CDR3 DNA reads TGTGCCAGCAGCGTAGCACAGTTCTCCTACGAGCAGTACTTC.

The chain recombines TRBV3-1 with TRBJ1-1, with D possibly TRBD1 on 5 matching bases. The germline gives CDR1 LGHDT, CDR2 YNNKEL (reference sequence). The V and J ends lost 1 base and 4 bases respectively, with 10 bases between them. This CDR3 has 14 amino acids. DNA for the CDR3: TGTGCCAGCAGCCAAGGGCAGGGTGCCACTGAAGCTTTCTTT. Amino acid sequence: CASSQGQGATEAFF.

The chain joins TRBV14 to TRBJ1-5; a weak D match, TRBD1 (5 bases). The CDR3 is made up of 13 amino acids. The germline gives CDR1 SGHDN, CDR2 FVKESK. Trimming removed 1 base from V and 9 bases from J, with 10 bases in between. Written as DNA, the CDR3 is TGTGCCAGCAGCCAAGCCCCCGGGGGGCCCCAGCATTTT. Its protein product is CASSQAPGGPQHF.

The sample holds many counts of this clonotype. The chain is built from TRBV13 and TRBJ2-1; 10 bases align to TRBD2. The CDR3 contains 16 residues. With V trimmed by 8 bases and J by 3 bases, 10 bases remained unmatched. Germline V gene lookup returns CDR1 PRHDT and CDR2 FYEKMQ (reference sequence). CDR3 bases: TGTGCCAGCGTTCCAGCGGGAGGGAAAATCTACAATGAGCAGTTCTTC. Translation gives CASVPAGGKIYNEQFF.

The sample holds a few counts of this clonotype. The chain recombines TRBV7-9 with TRBJ2-3, with 7 bases matching TRBD2. This CDR3 region has 18 residues. Germline V gene lookup returns CDR1 SEHNR and CDR2 FQNEAQ (reference sequence). V was pared by 5 bases and J by 4 bases, with 18 bases of the junction left unmatched. CDR3 coding DNA: TGTGCCAGCAGCCCAACCCAGACACTAGCGCCCCAGGCAGATACGCAGTATTTT. Its translation: CASSPTQTLAPQADTQYF.

This clonotype appeared many times. The chain uses TRBV6-1 and TRBJ2-7, with D hard to call. The V gene's germline CDR1 is MNHNS and CDR2 SASEGT. This CDR3 has 12 residues. Trimming removed 1 base at V and 2 bases at J, with 3 bases between. The CDR3 region is CASSEGAYEQYF. The CDR3 bases are TGTGCCAGCAGTGAAGGGGCCTACGAGCAGTACTTC.